The clone carrying this TCR beta chain was recorded a few times. Its antigen remains unidentified. The trim removed 2 bases at V and 7 bases at J, leaving 10 bases unmatched. Per the germline V gene, CDR1 is DFQATT and CDR2 is SNEGSKA (reference sequence). The CDR3 runs 14 residues. The data belong to a study of glioma-infiltrating T cells. Amplification of TCR alpha and beta CDR3 regions from RNA used iRepertoire nested multiplex PCR. A single record per CDR3 protein comes from TCRdb applying MiXCR to the multiplex PCR reads. The table records over 130,000 distinct CDR3 sequences, around 40% of them present only once. Study-level points and caveats: Tissue and blood shared very few CDR3 sequences. Above-expected tissue-blood divergence occurred in all gliomas, most in low-grade ones.

The rearrangement joins TRBV20-1 to TRBJ2-7; 8 bases agree with TRBD2. This clonotype was obtained from a human donor with low-grade glioma or glioblastoma, undergoing nonglioma brain surgery, or in good health (not recorded which). The sequenced sample was glioma tissue, nonneoplastic brain tissue, or PBMCs (not recorded which). DNA for the CDR3: TGCAGTGCTAGATTTACTAGCGGCCTGGGGGAGCAGTACTTC. This encodes CSARFTSGLGEQYF.